This T cell receptor beta chain came from a study of CD8+CD57+ T cells in acquired aplastic anemia. Overall study findings and caveats: Shared by patients and controls, just under 30 CD8+ CDR3s were abundant in patients.

Genomic DNA constituted the template upon which TCR beta VDJ and CDR3 profiling was performed. In TCRdb, the reads were re-called with MiXCR into one record per CDR3 protein. The sample contains about 130,000 distinct CDR3 sequences, about 46% of which appear only once. This clonotype has at least ten counts. What it binds is not known. This CDR3 spans 13 amino acids. V lost 0 bases and J 7 bases, leaving 8 bases between the germline ends. Germline CDR1 SGDLS, CDR2 YYNGEE. The origin of this receptor is a human donor in good health, serving as a control. Sequenced: sorted CD4+, CD8+, or CD8+CD57+ T cells (not recorded which) from PBMCs. V usage is TRBV9 and J usage is TRBJ2-1; D is unclear. As DNA, the CDR3 is TGTGCCAGCAGCGTAGCGAGCGTTAATGAGCAGTTCTTC. It is translated as CASSVASVNEQFF.